This entry concerns a single T cell receptor beta chain. The V and J ends lost 4 bases and 2 bases respectively, with 2 bases between them. Germline V gives CDR1 SQVTM, CDR2 ANQGSEA. The CDR3 spans 10 residues. Starting from 500 ng of total RNA, TCR libraries were made with linear amplification. TCRdb re-analysed the reads in MiXCR, keeping a single row per CDR3 protein. The sample includes 150,000 to 200,000 distinct CDR3 sequences, about 74% of them seen just once. These data belong to a study of healthy donors' naive CD4 and CD8 T cells. The chain employs TRBV29-1 and TRBJ1-1; D is unclear. The clonotype was recovered from a pool of human donors in good health; the sample pools cells from several healthy donors. Sequencing was performed on naive CD4+ and CD8+ T cells sorted from blood, pooled from several donors. As DNA, the CDR3 is TGCAGCGTTGTTAACACTGAAGCTTTCTTT. Protein sequence: CSVVNTEAFF.